The 4 T cell receptor beta chains given below trace back to one sample, sequenced in a study of OX40 agonist ivuxolimab in advanced cancers. Profiled with immunoSEQ multiplex PCR; TCRdb holds only in-frame clones, not every one. The repertoire includes 70,000 or so clones, 92% of them detected once, and about 8.3% sits in the top ten. This material consisted of CD4+ or CD8+ T cells sorted from blood, taken in a trial of the OX40 agonist ivuxolimab. The receptors derive from an adult with an advanced solid tumor such as melanoma, head and neck, liver or kidney cancer.

This chain joins TRBV23-1 and TRBJ2-3; no clear D. TRBV23-1 is recorded as an ORF, its role being uncertain. Trimming pared 0 bases from V and 1 base from J, leaving 11 bases between. The CDR3 loop spans 16 amino acids. As DNA, the CDR3 is TGCGCCAGCAGTCAATCGAGTAGGGATGGCACAGATACGCAGTATTTT. This codes for CASSQSSRDGTDTQYF.

The chain has TRBV6-5 and TRBJ2-1; D is tentatively TRBD1 or TRBD2 (5 bases each). This CDR3 is 14 amino acids long. The V gene's germline CDR1 is MNHEY and CDR2 SVGAGI. The ends were cut back, 2 bases at V and 7 bases at J, with 12 bases in the middle. In DNA form, the CDR3 reads TGTGCCAGCAGTTACGGGGGACGGCCAAATGAGCAGTTCTTC. Residues: CASSYGGRPNEQFF.

This chain joins TRBV28 and TRBJ2-7; D unclear. This CDR3 comprises 15 residues. The germline V gene has CDR1 MDHEN and CDR2 SYDVKM. Trimming shortened V by 7 bases and J by 0 bases, and 16 bases separated the two germline ends. Here the CDR3 reads CASNGWQELSYEQYF. The DNA for the CDR3 is TGTGCCAGCAATGGTTGGCAGGAACTCTCCTACGAGCAGTACTTC.

The chain employs TRBV7-8 and TRBJ2-7; TRBD1 is a possible D gene (6 bases). CDR1 and CDR2 (germline): SGHVS, FQNEAQ. V shed 1 base and J shed 4 bases, with 8 bases lying between them. The CDR3 loop spans 13 amino acids. This CDR3 is CASSLDRVYEQYF. The DNA for the CDR3 is TGTGCCAGCAGCTTAGACAGGGTATACGAGCAGTACTTC.